This TCR beta chain was obtained from a study of response to subunit inactivated influenza vaccine. TCRdb reprocessed the RT-PCR reads with MiXCR, giving one entry per CDR3 protein. The sample holds under 200,000 distinct CDR3 sequences, roughly 10% seen once. This CDR3 comprises 14 residues. Germline assignment: CDR1 MGHRA and CDR2 YSYEKL. V was shortened by 4 bases and J by 6 bases, with 12 bases between the two germline ends. The clonotype originates from a man between 50 and 75 years old who received an inactivated influenza vaccine. The V and J genes are TRBV4-1 and TRBJ1-4, with D possibly TRBD1 on 6 matching bases. The sample here was CD8+ T cells sorted from PBMCs, taken less than 30 months after vaccination. CDR3 nucleotide sequence: TGCGCCAGCAGCCGGGGGCTTCGGGATGAAAAACTGTTTTTT. As protein: CASSRGLRDEKLFF.